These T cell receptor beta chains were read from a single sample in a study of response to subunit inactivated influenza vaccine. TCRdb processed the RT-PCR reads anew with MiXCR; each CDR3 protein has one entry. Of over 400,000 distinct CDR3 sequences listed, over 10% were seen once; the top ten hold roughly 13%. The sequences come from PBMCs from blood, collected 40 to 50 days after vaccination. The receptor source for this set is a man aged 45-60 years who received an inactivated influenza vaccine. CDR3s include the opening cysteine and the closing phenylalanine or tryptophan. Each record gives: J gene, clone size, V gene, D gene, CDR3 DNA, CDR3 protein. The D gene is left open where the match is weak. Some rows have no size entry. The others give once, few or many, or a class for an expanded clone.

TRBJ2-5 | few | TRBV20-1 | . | TGCAGTGCTAGTCACCCGGCGGGGGAGTTGGGGGGGCGTGAGACCCAGTACTTC | CSASHPAGELGGRETQYF
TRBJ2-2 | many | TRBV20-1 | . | TGCAGTGCTATCCGCCCCGGGGAGCTGTTTTTT | CSAIRPGELFF
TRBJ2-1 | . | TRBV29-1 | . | TGCAGCGTTGTCGGGGGGACAGACTCCTACAATGAGCAGTTCTTC | CSVVGGTDSYNEQFF
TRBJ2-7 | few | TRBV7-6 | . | TGTGCCAGCAGCTCCAGGGGGGGGCAGGACGAGCAGTACTTC | CASSSRGGQDEQYF
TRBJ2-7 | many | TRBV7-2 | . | TGTGCCAGCAGGGGTTTGGGGTCCTCCTACGAGCAGTACTTC | CASRGLGSSYEQYF
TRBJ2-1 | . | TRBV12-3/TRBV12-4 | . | TGTGCCAGCAGTTTAGCGACGATGGGGGGTATGTTCTTC | CASSLATMGGMFF
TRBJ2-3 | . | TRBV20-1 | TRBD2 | TGCAGTGCTAGCCCCACTAGCGGGATCACAGATACGCAGTATTTT | CSASPTSGITDTQYF
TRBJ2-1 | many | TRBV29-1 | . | TGCAGCGTTGACTGGCGGGGTGTAGGCAATGAGCAGTTCTTC | CSVDWRGVGNEQFF
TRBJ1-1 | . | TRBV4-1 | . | TGCGCCAGCAGCCAACCGTGGGAGGGGGTCACTGAAGCTTTCTTT | CASSQPWEGVTEAFF
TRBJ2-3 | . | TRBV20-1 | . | TGCAGTGCTACCAGGCAGGGGGGTACAGATACGCAGTATTTT | CSATRQGGTDTQYF
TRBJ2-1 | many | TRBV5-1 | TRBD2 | TGCGCCAGCAGCTTGGCCCTAGCGGGAGGTCGGAATGAGCAGTTCTTC | CASSLALAGGRNEQFF
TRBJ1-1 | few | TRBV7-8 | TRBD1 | TGTGCCAGCAGCTTAGCGGACAGGGACACTGAAGCTTTCTTT | CASSLADRDTEAFF
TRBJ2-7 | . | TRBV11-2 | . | TGTGCCAGCAGCTTAACGAGTAGCGGCTCCTACGAGCAGTACTTC | CASSLTSSGSYEQYF